One and the same sample provided the 26 T cell receptor beta chains below, sequenced in a study of blood T cell repertoires in COVID-19. Clones were sequenced by immunoSEQ multiplex PCR, and TCRdb holds only the in-frame ones, with some missing. The sample has roughly 130,000 clones; 84% are singletons. Input material: peripheral blood. These TCRs come from a man aged 25 to 40 with COVID-19, enrolled during active disease.

The CDR3 nucleotides are TGTGCCAGCAGTATTTACCGGTGGTCCTACGAGCAGTACTTC. Amino acid sequence: CASSIYRWSYEQYF. V is TRBV28 and J is TRBJ2-7; no reliable D call. Germline CDR1 reads MDHEN; CDR2 reads SYDVKM. Between the trimmed V and J ends, which lost 5 bases and 1 base, there was a span of 12 bases. The CDR3 length is 14 residues.

This chain joins TRBV4-3 and TRBJ2-3, with 9 bases aligning to TRBD2. V shed 4 bases, J shed 0 bases, and the junction held 2 bases outside the gene matches. Looked up from germline, CDR1 is LGHNA and CDR2 is YSLEER. There are 15 residues in the CDR3. The CDR3 loop is CASSLTSGSTDTQYF. CDR3 coding DNA: TGCGCCAGCAGCCTTACTAGCGGGAGCACAGATACGCAGTATTTT.

CDR3 sequence: CASSLGRLGGSYTEAFF. The CDR3 region has the DNA TGTGCCAGCAGCTTAGGACGCCTCGGGGGATCCTACACTGAAGCTTTCTTT. V gene TRBV11-2 combines with J gene TRBJ1-1, with D perhaps matching TRBD1 (5 bases). Trimming pared 1 base from V and 3 bases from J, leaving 18 bases between. This CDR3 region has 17 residues. CDR1 is SGHAT and CDR2 is FQNNGV in the germline V gene.

This clone was observed a few times. CDR3 bases: TGTGCCAGCAGTTTCAGTCAGGGGGCCCTCAATCAGCCCCAGCATTTT. This encodes CASSFSQGALNQPQHF. The chain employs TRBV27 and TRBJ1-5; 8 nucleotides line up with TRBD1. The V and J ends lost 3 bases and 3 bases, in that order; junction bases with no gene match: 7. The germline CDR1 and CDR2 sequences are MNHEY and SMNVEV (reference sequence). The CDR3 has 16 amino acids.

The chain is built from TRBV25-1 and TRBJ1-2; perhaps TRBD1 as D (5 bases). The V end was cut by 6 bases, the J end by 4 bases, with 18 bases between. Per the germline V gene, CDR1 is MGHDK and CDR2 is SYGVNS. The CDR3 is made up of 15 amino acids. The CDR3 nucleotides are TGTGCCAGCAGCCCACAGGCGGCGGTATCCTATGGCTACACCTTC. Its translation: CASSPQAAVSYGYTF.

V is TRBV6-5 and J is TRBJ2-7; 10 bases are shared with TRBD2. Germline V CDR1 and CDR2: MNHEY, SVGAGI. The junction had 8 bases not matched to a gene; V was cut back by 7 bases and J by 2 bases. This CDR3 has 15 residues. The CDR3 coding sequence is TGTGCCAGCAATATTAAGCGGGAGGGCCCCTACGAGCAGTACTTC. This translates into CASNIKREGPYEQYF.

The gene calls are TRBV27 and TRBJ2-7; D remains ambiguous. There are 13 residues in the CDR3. V lost 5 bases and J 4 bases, leaving 12 bases between the germline ends. Germline-derived CDR1 and CDR2 are MNHEY and SMNVEV (reference sequence). The CDR3 sequence: CASSLRSAYEQYF. CDR3 DNA sequence: TGTGCCAGCAGTCTCCGGAGCGCGTACGAGCAGTACTTC.

The gene calls are TRBV6-5 and TRBJ2-1; TRBD2 agrees at 10 bases. From germline, CDR1 is MNHEY and CDR2 SVGAGI. This CDR3 comprises 14 residues. The V and J ends lost 6 bases and 6 bases, in that order; junction bases with no gene match: 5. The CDR3 loop reads CASRSSGSSNEQFF. CDR3 nucleotide sequence: TGTGCCAGCAGGTCTAGCGGGAGTTCCAATGAGCAGTTCTTC.

This clone has just one count. The CDR3 loop is CASSPRGTTYTGELFF. CDR3 bases: TGTGCCAGCAGCCCCCGGGGGACTACGTACACCGGGGAGCTGTTTTTT. The V gene is TRBV3-1 (or the pseudogene TRBV3-2), the J gene TRBJ2-2, with 7 bases lining up with TRBD2. The ends lost 4 bases at V and 3 bases at J; junction bases unmatched: 8. The CDR3 contains 16 residues. The germline V gene has CDR1 LGHDT and CDR2 YNNKEL (reference sequence).

This clone occurred once. The rearrangement uses TRBV10-1 and TRBJ2-7, with 13 bases fitting TRBD2. The length of the CDR3 is 15 residues. From germline, CDR1 is WNHNN and CDR2 SYGVQD (reference sequence). V shed 4 bases, J shed 3 bases, and the junction held 3 bases outside the gene matches. The CDR3 sequence: CASSGGTSGNYEQYF. CDR3 nucleotide sequence: TGCGCCAGCAGTGGAGGGACTAGCGGGAACTACGAGCAGTACTTC.

The V call is TRBV11-2, the J call TRBJ1-4; D perhaps matches TRBD1 (6 bases). Germline lookup yields CDR1 SGHAT and CDR2 FQNNGV. The CDR3 loop spans 14 amino acids. The V gene lost 4 bases and the J gene lost 5 bases, with 11 bases spanning the gap. This chain's CDR3 is CASSYRTENEKLFF. For the CDR3, the DNA is TGTGCCAGCAGCTACAGGACAGAGAATGAAAAACTGTTTTTT.

This chain joins TRBV7-6 and TRBJ1-1, with a tentative D call TRBD1 (5 bases). This CDR3 is 16 amino acids long. Trimming shortened V by 4 bases and J by 1 base, and 16 bases separated the two germline ends. Germline assignment: CDR1 SGHVS and CDR2 FNYEAQ. The CDR3 DNA follows: TGTGCCAGCAGCTCCGCCTCCGGACATTCGAACACTGAAGCTTTCTTT. This encodes CASSSASGHSNTEAFF.

The V and J genes are TRBV10-3 and TRBJ2-1; TRBD2 agrees at 11 bases. Germline CDR1 is ENHRY and CDR2 is SYGVKD. The CDR3 spans 15 residues. Trimming took 4 bases from V and 5 from J; bases not matched to a gene: 4. CDR3 sequence reads: CAISVGTSGHNEQFF. CDR3 nucleotides: TGTGCCATCAGTGTCGGGACTAGCGGTCACAATGAGCAGTTCTTC.

J is TRBJ1-2 and V is TRBV3-1 (or the pseudogene TRBV3-2); 9 bases are shared with TRBD1. The CDR3 covers 15 residues. J lost 2 bases, V lost 3 bases, and 4 bases had no gene match. Germline V lookup: CDR1 LGHDT, CDR2 YNNKEL (reference sequence). In DNA, the CDR3 is TGTGCCAGCAGCCATGAAGGACAGGGGAACTATGGCTACACCTTC. It specifies CASSHEGQGNYGYTF.

The CDR3 spells CASTWRAGGPVEQFF. In DNA, the CDR3 is TGCGCCAGCACCTGGAGGGCAGGGGGACCCGTTGAGCAGTTCTTC. The chain couples TRBV5-1 to TRBJ2-1; tentatively, D is TRBD1 (7 bases). The V and J ends lost 6 bases and 9 bases respectively, with 22 bases between them. Germline loops: CDR1 SGHRS, CDR2 YFSETQ. The CDR3 has 15 residues.

The chain uses TRBV27 and TRBJ2-1, with D possibly TRBD1 on 7 matching bases. Germline CDR1 is MNHEY and CDR2 is SMNVEV (reference sequence). The CDR3 extends over 15 amino acids. V was shortened by 3 bases and J by 2 bases, with 11 bases between the two germline ends. CDR3 DNA sequence: TGTGCCAGCAGTTTGCGGGACAGTCCCTACAATGAGCAGTTCTTC. It yields the protein CASSLRDSPYNEQFF.

This clone appeared once. The chain has TRBV30 and TRBJ2-7; maybe TRBD2 (6 bases). The V end lost 4 bases, the J end lost 7 bases, and 17 bases lay between the germline ends. Germline V gives CDR1 GTSNPN, CDR2 SVGIG (reference sequence). The CDR3 runs 13 residues. This chain's CDR3 is CAWTPLNREEQYF. The CDR3 nucleotides are TGTGCCTGGACCCCCTTGAATCGGGAGGAGCAGTACTTC.

This clone was observed a single time. V usage is TRBV19 and J usage is TRBJ1-2; 8 bases are a match to TRBD1. Looked up from germline, CDR1 is LNHDA and CDR2 is SQIVND (reference sequence). The CDR3 loop spans 13 amino acids. The ends lost 6 bases at V and 6 bases at J; junction bases unmatched: 6. CDR3 residues: CASRSDRVDGYTF. The CDR3 bases are TGTGCCAGTAGATCGGACAGGGTTGATGGCTACACCTTC.

On this clone: In the same sample, other DNA sequences code for this CDR3. CDR3 nucleotides: TGTGCCTGGAGCCGAGGGACCTACGAGCAGTACTTC. This gives the protein CAWSRGTYEQYF. This sequence joins TRBV30 and TRBJ2-7, with TRBD2 as a possible D gene (5 bases). Trimming stripped 3 bases from V and 2 bases from J, with 8 bases between. This CDR3 region has 12 residues. CDR1 and CDR2 (germline): GTSNPN, SVGIG (reference sequence). The full variable domain, rest sourced from reference TRBV30 and TRBJ2-7, is SQTIHQWPATLVQPVGSPLSLECTVEGTSNPNLYWYRQAAGRGLQLLFYSVGIGQISSEVPQNLSASRPQDRQFILSSKKLLLSDSGFYLCAWSRGTYEQYFGPGTRLTVT.

J is TRBJ2-1 and V is TRBV6-4; perhaps TRBD2 as D (6 bases). Trimming pared 7 bases from V and 7 bases from J, leaving 20 bases between. Germline loops: CDR1 MRHNA, CDR2 SNTAGT. CDR3 size: 15 residues. CDR3 DNA sequence: TGTGCCAGCATGTCCCTGGGGGAGGACGGGAATGAGCAGTTCTTC. Amino acids: CASMSLGEDGNEQFF.

This sequence joins TRBV20-1 and TRBJ2-2, with 9 positions matching TRBD2. Germline V gives CDR1 DFQATT, CDR2 SNEGSKA (reference sequence). V gave up 6 bases and J gave up 2 bases; unmatched junction bases: 7. This CDR3 has 15 residues. The CDR3 region has the DNA TGCAGTGCGAGTAGCGGGAGTTATAACACCGGGGAGCTGTTTTTT. This sequence encodes CSASSGSYNTGELFF.

V and J are TRBV11-3 and TRBJ2-1; TRBD2 might be the D (6 bases). Germline-derived CDR1 and CDR2 are SGHNT and YENEEA. V was cut by 5 bases and J by 3 bases, with 23 bases left in between. CDR3 size: 18 residues. Written as DNA, the CDR3 is TGTGCCAGCAGCCAACTAGCCGCCCCCTGCCAAATCTACAATGAGCAGTTCTTC. It specifies CASSQLAAPCQIYNEQFF.

The genes are TRBV2 and TRBJ2-2; D possibly corresponds to TRBD1 (5 bases). Germline V CDR1 and CDR2: SNHLY, FYNNEI. This CDR3 spans 14 amino acids. The V and J ends lost 3 bases and 8 bases respectively, with 13 bases between them. In nucleotides, the CDR3 is TGTGCCAGCAGTGATTCCAGGGCTAGAGGGGAGCTGTTTTTT. Translating it yields CASSDSRARGELFF. The whole variable domain, remainder taken from reference TRBV2 and TRBJ2-2, is EPEVTQTPSHQVTQMGQEVILRCVPISNHLYFYWYRQILGQKVEFLVSFYNNEISEKSEIFDDQFSVERPDGSNFTLKIRSTKLEDSAMYFCASSDSRARGELFFGEGSRLTVL.

The V and J genes are TRBV28 and TRBJ1-4, with unresolved D. CDR1 and CDR2 from the germline V gene are MDHEN and SYDVKM. Trimming removed 6 bases from V and 13 bases from J, with 18 bases in between. The CDR3 totals 13 residues. The CDR3 spells CASRPSGEKGLFF. The CDR3 DNA reads as TGTGCCAGCAGGCCCAGTGGGGAGAAAGGACTGTTTTTT.

The sample holds one count of this clone. The gene calls are TRBV6-2 or TRBV6-3 and TRBJ2-1; possible D gene TRBD2, 5 bases. The V and J ends lost 5 bases and 12 bases respectively, with 14 bases between them. Germline lookup yields CDR1 MNHEY and CDR2 SVGEGT. The CDR3 spans 12 residues. The CDR3 coding sequence is TGTGCCAGCAGTACAACTAGAATTTGGCAGTTCTTC. It specifies CASSTTRIWQFF.

This clone was observed a handful of times. This chain uses TRBV9 with TRBJ2-3; D not certain. The germline CDR1 and CDR2 sequences are SGDLS and YYNGEE. V lost 4 bases and J lost 0, with 12 bases in between. The CDR3 has 15 amino acids. The CDR3: CASSRQAPSTDTQYF. The CDR3 DNA follows: TGTGCCAGCAGCCGTCAGGCGCCTAGCACAGATACGCAGTATTTT.